This section outlines one TCR beta chain sequence together with its context. Its matching antigen is unknown. PCR primers comprised 60 Vbeta and 13 Jbeta primers. Measured with immunoSEQ multiplex PCR; TCRdb has only the in-frame clones, and not every one. This table holds about 200,000 clones, about four fifths found once. With V trimmed by 5 bases and J by 6 bases, 15 bases remained unmatched. Per the germline V gene, CDR1 is SEHNR and CDR2 is FQNEAQ (reference sequence). The CDR3 is 17 residues long. The source of the sample is a study of cytomegalovirus exposure and HLA in healthy donors. Broader study findings: Confirmation in vitro established that a few CMV-associated chains were specific for CMV antigens.

V gene TRBV7-9 combines with J gene TRBJ2-1; 8 bases are shared with TRBD2. Sequencing was performed on PBMCs. The TCR originated in a woman aged 25-40 years in good health and CMV-seropositive. The CDR3 here is CASSTNQNGRAVNEQFF. The CDR3 region has the DNA TGTGCCAGCAGCACGAACCAAAACGGGAGGGCGGTCAATGAGCAGTTCTTC.